These 16 T cell receptor beta chains came from one sample sequenced in a study of blood T cells in healthy people across ages. The second PCR ran roughly 6 to 11 cycles with a sample-barcoded 5' primer and J-beta primers. From the 5' RACE reads, TCRdb called clonotypes with MiXCR, one entry per CDR3 protein. The sample contains about 570,000 distinct CDR3 sequences, 27% of which appear only once. Sequenced input: blood. The receptors originated from a woman in her sixties or seventies in good health.

This clonotype was recorded a few times. The V and J genes are TRBV20-1 and TRBJ1-1, with D possibly matching TRBD1 (6 bases). V lost 3 bases, J lost 9 bases, and 20 bases lay in between. The CDR3 runs to 14 residues. The germline gives CDR1 DFQATT, CDR2 SNEGSKA (reference sequence). CDR3 sequence: CSARRGEGFMKAFF. Written as DNA, the CDR3 is TGCAGTGCTAGGAGGGGGGAGGGATTCATGAAAGCTTTCTTT.

This clonotype was counted between two and nine times. This rearrangement joins TRBV5-1 to TRBJ1-4, with unresolved D. V shed 2 bases and J shed 4 bases, with 6 bases lying between them. Per the germline V gene, CDR1 is SGHRS and CDR2 is YFSETQ. The CDR3 is made up of 13 amino acids. The CDR3 nucleotides read TGCGCCAGCAGCTTTGGGGTTAATGAAAAACTGTTTTTT. It specifies CASSFGVNEKLFF.

The J gene is TRBJ1-1, the V gene TRBV3-1; no clear D gene. Germline CDR1 LGHDT, CDR2 YNNKEL (reference sequence). Trimming removed 0 bases from V and 3 bases from J, with 11 bases in between. This CDR3 is built from 15 residues. The CDR3 DNA reads as TGTGCCAGCAGCCAAGATTTAGAGGCCGACACTGAAGCTTTCTTT. Protein sequence: CASSQDLEADTEAFF.

The chain uses TRBV11-2 and TRBJ1-2, with D unclear. V was trimmed by 1 base and J by 6 bases, leaving 6 bases between them. The CDR3 runs to 12 residues. Germline CDR1 reads SGHAT; CDR2 reads FQNNGV. The CDR3 is CASSLGLNGYTF. The CDR3 nucleotides read TGTGCCAGCAGCTTAGGACTGAATGGCTACACCTTC.

Remarks on this clonotype: An end of the junction differs from the germline gene, which may be a read error. V and J are TRBV24-1 and TRBJ1-2, with 7 nucleotides matching TRBD1. The V gene's germline CDR1 is KGHDR and CDR2 SFDVKD. The CDR3 covers 14 residues. The CDR3 region is CAASDGSRGSGYTF. In nucleotides, the CDR3 is TGTGCCGCCAGTGATGGGAGCAGGGGGAGTGGCTACACCTTC.

The V and J genes are TRBV5-6 and TRBJ2-1, with D possibly matching TRBD1 (6 bases). Per germline, CDR1 SGHDT and CDR2 YYEEEE. Deletions cut 0 bases from V and 4 bases from J, with 11 bases between. This CDR3 spans 15 amino acids. The DNA for the CDR3 is TGTGCCAGCAGCTTGGAACAGGGTCTTTACAATGAGCAGTTCTTC. Translation gives CASSLEQGLYNEQFF.

This clonotype was observed at least ten times. Lacking the conserved final phenylalanine or tryptophan, this CDR3 likely reflects a read error. No DNA is shown, since the ends of the CDR3 on it are uncertain; the CDR3 is the one TCRdb lists. V is TRBV29-1 and J is TRBJ2-1; the tabulated D call, TRBD1, remains unverified against the DNA. The germline V gene has CDR1 SQVTM and CDR2 ANQGSEA. The CDR3 is 10 amino acids long, termini counted. CDR3 in amino acids: CSVAQGPLRL.

The V call is TRBV6-1, the J call TRBJ1-4; maybe TRBD1 (5 bases). V gave up 6 bases and J gave up 0 bases, with 14 bases separating them. The germline CDR1 and CDR2 sequences are MNHNS and SASEGT. The CDR3 extends over 16 amino acids. CDR3 nucleotides: TGTGCCAGCAGCCCCGGGACGGCATCAACTAATGAAAAACTGTTTTTT. Translated, it gives CASSPGTASTNEKLFF.

This sequence joins TRBV6-5 and TRBJ2-3, with TRBD2 matching 8 bases. CDR3 length: 16 residues. Germline loops: CDR1 MNHEY, CDR2 SVGAGI. V shed 8 bases, J shed 0 bases, and the junction held 10 bases outside the gene matches. CDR3 residues: CASSPTGGPSTDTQYF. CDR3 nucleotide sequence: TGTGCCAGCTCCCCGACGGGGGGGCCGAGCACAGATACGCAGTATTTT.

J is TRBJ2-7 and V is TRBV6-5, with 9 nucleotides matching TRBD1. CDR1 MNHEY and CDR2 SVGAGI come from the germline V gene. The CDR3 has 15 residues. Trimming took 2 bases from V and 2 from J; bases not matched to a gene: 4. The CDR3 DNA reads TGTGCCAGCAGTTACACAGGGACAGGGCCCTACGAGCAGTACTTC. This codes for CASSYTGTGPYEQYF.

This clonotype was counted only a few times. The chain links TRBV14 to TRBJ2-7, with a weak D call TRBD1 (5 bases). Germline values: CDR1 SGHDN, CDR2 FVKESK. This CDR3 is built from 15 residues. Deletions cut 1 base from V and 2 bases from J, with 12 bases between. The CDR3 spells CASSQVTGSTYEQYF. CDR3 sequence (DNA): TGTGCCAGCAGCCAAGTAACAGGCTCTACCTACGAGCAGTACTTC.

The chain joins TRBV7-2 to TRBJ2-5; 7 bases are shared with TRBD2. This CDR3 has 13 amino acids. Looked up from germline, CDR1 is SGHTA and CDR2 is FQGNSA. J lost 5 bases, V lost 7 bases, and 7 bases had no gene match. This CDR3 reads CASNPTGGETQYF. The CDR3 DNA reads TGTGCCAGCAACCCAACGGGGGGTGAGACCCAGTACTTC.

The chain is built from TRBV10-3 and TRBJ1-2, with 8 bases that match TRBD1. Losses at the gene ends were 6 bases for V and 2 bases for J; bases not matched to a gene: 11. The CDR3 extends over 16 amino acids. From germline, CDR1 is ENHRY and CDR2 SYGVKD. This CDR3 reads CAIRTFDRGRNYGYTF. The CDR3 region has the DNA TGTGCCATCAGGACGTTCGACAGGGGACGGAACTATGGCTACACCTTC.

This clonotype appeared a few times. V and J are TRBV2 and TRBJ1-5, with D possibly being TRBD1 (5 bases). Germline CDR1 and CDR2: SNHLY and FYNNEI. The CDR3 totals 15 residues. V was trimmed by 1 base and J by 4 bases, leaving 11 bases between them. In nucleotides, the CDR3 is TGTGCCAGCAGTGAAGGGAGTGGGGGTAATCAGCCCCAGCATTTT. It translates to CASSEGSGGNQPQHF.

In its sample, this clonotype was seen a few times. This chain joins TRBV6-1 and TRBJ2-5, with 8 bases that match TRBD1. Near its end, the DNA agrees better with TRBJ2-1, so the J call may be wrong. This CDR3 spans 13 amino acids. Germline CDR1 reads MNHNS; CDR2 reads SASEGT. CDR3 sequence: CASSRTGKNEQFF. CDR3 bases: TGTGCCAGCAGCCGGACAGGGAAGAATGAGCAGTTCTTC.

This clonotype was counted between two and nine times. The rearrangement joins TRBV12-3 or TRBV12-4 to TRBJ2-7, with TRBD1 matching 9 bases. CDR3 size: 13 residues. Trimming at V came to 4 bases and at J to 7 bases, leaving 5 bases not matched to a gene. The CDR3 reads CASSSGQGREQYF. For the CDR3, the DNA is TGTGCCAGCAGTTCCGGACAGGGGCGGGAGCAGTACTTC.